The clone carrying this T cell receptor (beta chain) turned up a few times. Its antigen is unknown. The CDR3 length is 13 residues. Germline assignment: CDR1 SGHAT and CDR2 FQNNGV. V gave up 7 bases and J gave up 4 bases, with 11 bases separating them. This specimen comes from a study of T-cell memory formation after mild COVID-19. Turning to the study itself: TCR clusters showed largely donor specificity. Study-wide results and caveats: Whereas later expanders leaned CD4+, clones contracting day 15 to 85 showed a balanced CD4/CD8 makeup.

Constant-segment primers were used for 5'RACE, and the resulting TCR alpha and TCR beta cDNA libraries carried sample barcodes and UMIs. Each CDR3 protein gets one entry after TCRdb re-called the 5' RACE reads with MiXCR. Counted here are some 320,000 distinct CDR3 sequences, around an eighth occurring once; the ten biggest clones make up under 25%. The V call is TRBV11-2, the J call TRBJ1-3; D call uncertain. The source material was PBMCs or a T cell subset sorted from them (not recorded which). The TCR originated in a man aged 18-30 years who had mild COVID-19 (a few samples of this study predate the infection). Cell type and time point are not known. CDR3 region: CASTLWTGNTIYF. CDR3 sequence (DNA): TGTGCCAGCACCCTCTGGACGGGAAACACCATATATTTT.